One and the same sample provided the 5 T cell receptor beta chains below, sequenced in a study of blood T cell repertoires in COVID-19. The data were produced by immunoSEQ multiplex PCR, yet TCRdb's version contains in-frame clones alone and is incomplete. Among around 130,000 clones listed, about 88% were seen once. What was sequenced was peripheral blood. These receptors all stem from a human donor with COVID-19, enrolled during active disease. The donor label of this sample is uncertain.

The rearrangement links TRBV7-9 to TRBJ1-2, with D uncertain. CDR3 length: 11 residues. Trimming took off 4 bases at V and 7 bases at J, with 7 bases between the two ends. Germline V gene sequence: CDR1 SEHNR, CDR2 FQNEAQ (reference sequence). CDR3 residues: CASSYSIGYTF. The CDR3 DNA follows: TGTGCCAGCAGCTATTCCATTGGCTACACCTTC.

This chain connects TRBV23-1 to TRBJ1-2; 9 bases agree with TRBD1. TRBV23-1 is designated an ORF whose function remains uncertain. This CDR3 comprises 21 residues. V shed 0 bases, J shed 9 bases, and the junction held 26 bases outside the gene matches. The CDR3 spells CASSQSPKGGPEVGTGYRYTF. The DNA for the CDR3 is TGCGCCAGCAGTCAATCCCCTAAGGGAGGGCCTGAGGTGGGGACAGGGTACCGCTACACCTTC.

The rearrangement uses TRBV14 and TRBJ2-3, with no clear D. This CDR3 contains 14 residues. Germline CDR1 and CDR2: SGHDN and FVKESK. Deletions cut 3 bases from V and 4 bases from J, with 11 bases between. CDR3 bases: TGTGCCAGCAGCCACTACAGTCTGGCAGATACGCAGTATTTT. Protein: CASSHYSLADTQYF.

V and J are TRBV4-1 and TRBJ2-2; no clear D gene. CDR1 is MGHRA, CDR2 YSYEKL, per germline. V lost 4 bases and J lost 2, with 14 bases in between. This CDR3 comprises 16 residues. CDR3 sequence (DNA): TGCGCCAGCAGCCTAGACCGACAAGGAAACACCGGGGAGCTGTTTTTT. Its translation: CASSLDRQGNTGELFF.

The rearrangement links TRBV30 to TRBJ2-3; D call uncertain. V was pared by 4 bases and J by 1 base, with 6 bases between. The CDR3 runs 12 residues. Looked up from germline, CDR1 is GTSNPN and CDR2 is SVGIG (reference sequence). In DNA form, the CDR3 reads TGTGCCTGGACCCCGGGCACAGATACGCAGTATTTT. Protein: CAWTPGTDTQYF.